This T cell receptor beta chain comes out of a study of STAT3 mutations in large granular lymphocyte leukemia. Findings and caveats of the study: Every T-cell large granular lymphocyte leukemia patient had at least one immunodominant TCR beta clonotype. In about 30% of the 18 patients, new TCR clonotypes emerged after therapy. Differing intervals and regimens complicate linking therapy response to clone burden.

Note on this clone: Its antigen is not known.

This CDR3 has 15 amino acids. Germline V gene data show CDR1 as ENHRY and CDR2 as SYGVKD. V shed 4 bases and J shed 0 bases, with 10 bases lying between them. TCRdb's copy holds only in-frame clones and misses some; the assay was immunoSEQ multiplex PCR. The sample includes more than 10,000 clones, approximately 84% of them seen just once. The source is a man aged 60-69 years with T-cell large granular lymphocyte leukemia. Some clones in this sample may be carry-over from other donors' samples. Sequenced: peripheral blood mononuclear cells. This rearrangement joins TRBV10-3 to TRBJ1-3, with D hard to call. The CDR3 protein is CAISVGSYSGNTIYF. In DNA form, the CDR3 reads TGTGCCATCAGTGTTGGGTCATACTCTGGAAACACCATATATTTT.